This T cell receptor (beta chain) was captured by sequencing in a study of control samples from healthy donors and cancer patients. The table came from immunoSEQ multiplex PCR; TCRdb's copy has only in-frame clones and leaves some out. The data contain roughly 130,000 clones, about 93% of them singletons. This CDR3 region has 16 residues. Trimming took off 5 bases at V and 0 bases at J, with 13 bases between the two ends. Per germline, CDR1 LNHDA and CDR2 SQIVND (reference sequence). Sequencing was performed on blood. The clonotype was recovered from a man younger than 35 in good health. This sequence joins TRBV19 and TRBJ1-4; maybe TRBD1 (5 bases). The CDR3 DNA reads as TGTGCCAGTAGTGGCGAGGGGCATGCAACTAATGAAAAACTGTTTTTT. This translates into CASSGEGHATNEKLFF.